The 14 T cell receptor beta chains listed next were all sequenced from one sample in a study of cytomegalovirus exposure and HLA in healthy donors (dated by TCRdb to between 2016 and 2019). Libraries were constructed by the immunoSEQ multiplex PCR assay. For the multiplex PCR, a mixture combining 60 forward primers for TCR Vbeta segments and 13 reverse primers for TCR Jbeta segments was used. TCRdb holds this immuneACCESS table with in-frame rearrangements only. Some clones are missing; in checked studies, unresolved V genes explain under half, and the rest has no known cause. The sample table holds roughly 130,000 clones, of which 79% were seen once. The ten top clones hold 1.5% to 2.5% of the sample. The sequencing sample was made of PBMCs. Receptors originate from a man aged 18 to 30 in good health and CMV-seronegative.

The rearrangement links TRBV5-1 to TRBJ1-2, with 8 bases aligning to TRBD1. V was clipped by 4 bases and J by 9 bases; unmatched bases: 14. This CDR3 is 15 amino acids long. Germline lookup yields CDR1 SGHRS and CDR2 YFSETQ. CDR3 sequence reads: CASSPWTGTAESYTF. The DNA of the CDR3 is TGCGCCAGCAGCCCCTGGACAGGGACGGCGGAAAGCTACACCTTC.

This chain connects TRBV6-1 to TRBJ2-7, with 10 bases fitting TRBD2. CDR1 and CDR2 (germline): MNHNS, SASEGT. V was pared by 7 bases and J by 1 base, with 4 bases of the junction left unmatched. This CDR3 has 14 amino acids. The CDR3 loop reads CASTVTSGSYEQYF. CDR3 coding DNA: TGTGCCAGCACCGTGACTAGCGGGTCCTACGAGCAGTACTTC.

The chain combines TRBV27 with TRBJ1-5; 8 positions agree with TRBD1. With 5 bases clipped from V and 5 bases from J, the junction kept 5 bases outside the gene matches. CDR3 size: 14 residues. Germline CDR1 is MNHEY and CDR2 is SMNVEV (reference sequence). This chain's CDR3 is CASSHRGGDQPQHF. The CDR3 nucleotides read TGTGCCAGCAGTCACAGGGGGGGAGATCAGCCCCAGCATTTT.

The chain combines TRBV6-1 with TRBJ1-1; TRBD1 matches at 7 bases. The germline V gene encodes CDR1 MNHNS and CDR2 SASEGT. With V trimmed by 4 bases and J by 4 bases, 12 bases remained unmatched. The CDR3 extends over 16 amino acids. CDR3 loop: CASSVRDSRVGTEAFF. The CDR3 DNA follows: TGTGCCAGCAGTGTCCGGGACAGCCGAGTCGGCACTGAAGCTTTCTTT.

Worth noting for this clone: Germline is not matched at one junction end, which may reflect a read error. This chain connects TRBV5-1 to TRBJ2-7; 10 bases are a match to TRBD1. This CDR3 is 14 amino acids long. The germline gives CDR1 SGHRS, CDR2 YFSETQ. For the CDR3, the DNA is TGCGCCAGCACCTTGGGACAGGGGAGGAACGAGCAGTACTTC. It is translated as CASTLGQGRNEQYF.

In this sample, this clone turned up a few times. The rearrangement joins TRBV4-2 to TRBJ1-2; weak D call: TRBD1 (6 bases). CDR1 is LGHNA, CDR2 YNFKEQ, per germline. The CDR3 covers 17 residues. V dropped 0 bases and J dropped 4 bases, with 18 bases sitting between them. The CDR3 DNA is TGTGCCAGCAGCCAAGATCAGGAAAGGGGGATTTCCTATGGCTACACCTTC. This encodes CASSQDQERGISYGYTF.

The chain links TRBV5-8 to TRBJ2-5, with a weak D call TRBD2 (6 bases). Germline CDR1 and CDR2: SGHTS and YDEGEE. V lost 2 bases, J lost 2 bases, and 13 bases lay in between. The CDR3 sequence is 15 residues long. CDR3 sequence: CASSFSWGEQETQYF. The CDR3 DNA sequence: TGTGCCAGCAGCTTTTCATGGGGGGAGCAAGAGACCCAGTACTTC.

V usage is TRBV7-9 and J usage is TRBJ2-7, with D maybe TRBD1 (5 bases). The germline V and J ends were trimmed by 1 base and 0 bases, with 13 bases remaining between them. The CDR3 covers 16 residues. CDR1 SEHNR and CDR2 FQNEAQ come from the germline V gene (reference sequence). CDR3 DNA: TGTGCCAGCAGCTTAGATGGGGCGATAAGCTCCTACGAGCAGTACGTC. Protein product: CASSLDGAISSYEQYV.

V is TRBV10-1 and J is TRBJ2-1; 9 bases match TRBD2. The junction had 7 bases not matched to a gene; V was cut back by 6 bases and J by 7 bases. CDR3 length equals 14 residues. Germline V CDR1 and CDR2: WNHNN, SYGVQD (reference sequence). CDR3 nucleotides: TGCGCCAGCAGCCGGGGGACTAGCAGGAATGAGCAGTTCTTC. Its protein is CASSRGTSRNEQFF.

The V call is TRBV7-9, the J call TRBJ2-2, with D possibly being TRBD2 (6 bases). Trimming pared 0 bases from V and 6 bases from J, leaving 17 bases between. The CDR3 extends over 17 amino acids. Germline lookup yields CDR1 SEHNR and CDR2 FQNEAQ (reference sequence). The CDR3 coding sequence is TGTGCCAGCAGCTTAGCGCCCACGGGAGCCTTCGCCGGGGAGCTGTTTTTT. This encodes CASSLAPTGAFAGELFF.

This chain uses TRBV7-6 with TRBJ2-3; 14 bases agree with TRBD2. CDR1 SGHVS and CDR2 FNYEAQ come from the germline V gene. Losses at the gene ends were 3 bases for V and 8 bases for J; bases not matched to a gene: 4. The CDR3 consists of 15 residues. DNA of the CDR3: TGTGCCAGCAGCTTGGGACTAGCGGGAGTCGGTACGCAGTATTTT. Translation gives CASSLGLAGVGTQYF.

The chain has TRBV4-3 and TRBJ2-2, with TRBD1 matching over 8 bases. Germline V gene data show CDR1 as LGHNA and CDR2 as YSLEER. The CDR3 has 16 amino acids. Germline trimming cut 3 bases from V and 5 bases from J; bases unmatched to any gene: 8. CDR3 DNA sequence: TGCGCCAGCAGCCACCAAGGACAGGGTCCAACCGGGGAGCTGTTTTTT. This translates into CASSHQGQGPTGELFF.

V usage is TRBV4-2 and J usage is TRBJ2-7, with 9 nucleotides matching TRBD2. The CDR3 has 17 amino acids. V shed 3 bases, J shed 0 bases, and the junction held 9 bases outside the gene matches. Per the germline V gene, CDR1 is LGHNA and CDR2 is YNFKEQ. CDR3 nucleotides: TGTGCCAGCAGCCACACGTCGACTAGCGGTGCCTCCTACGAGCAGTACTTC. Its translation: CASSHTSTSGASYEQYF.

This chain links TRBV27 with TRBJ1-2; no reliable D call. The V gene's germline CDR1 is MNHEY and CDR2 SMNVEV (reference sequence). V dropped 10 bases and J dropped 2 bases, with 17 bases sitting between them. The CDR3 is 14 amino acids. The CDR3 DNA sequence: TGTGCCACTCAAGATCCGGAGACCAACTATGGCTACACCTTC. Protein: CATQDPETNYGYTF.